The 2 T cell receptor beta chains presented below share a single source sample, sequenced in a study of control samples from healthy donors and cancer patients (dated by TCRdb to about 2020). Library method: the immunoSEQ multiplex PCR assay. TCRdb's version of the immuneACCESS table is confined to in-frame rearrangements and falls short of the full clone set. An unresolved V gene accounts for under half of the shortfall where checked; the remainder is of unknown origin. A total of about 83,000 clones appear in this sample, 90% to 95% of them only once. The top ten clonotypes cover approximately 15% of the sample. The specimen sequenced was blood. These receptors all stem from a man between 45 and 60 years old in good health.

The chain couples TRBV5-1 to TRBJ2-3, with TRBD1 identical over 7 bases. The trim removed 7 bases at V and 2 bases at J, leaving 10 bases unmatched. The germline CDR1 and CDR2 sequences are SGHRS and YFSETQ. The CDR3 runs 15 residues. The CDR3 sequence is CASQSQGPPTDTQYF. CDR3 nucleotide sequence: TGCGCCAGCCAATCACAGGGGCCCCCCACAGATACGCAGTATTTT. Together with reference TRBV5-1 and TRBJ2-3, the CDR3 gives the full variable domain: KAGVTQTPRYLIKTRGQQVTLSCSPISGHRSVSWYQQTPGQGLQFLFEYFSETQRNKGNFPGRFSGRQFSNSRSEMNVSTLELGDSALYLCASQSQGPPTDTQYFGPGTRLTVL.

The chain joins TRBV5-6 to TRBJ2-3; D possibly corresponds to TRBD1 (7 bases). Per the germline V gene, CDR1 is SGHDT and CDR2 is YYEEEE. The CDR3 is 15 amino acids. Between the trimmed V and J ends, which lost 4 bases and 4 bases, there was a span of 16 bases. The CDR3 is CASSRGWRGPDTQYF. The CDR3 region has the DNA TGTGCCAGCAGCCGCGGGTGGAGGGGGCCAGATACGCAGTATTTT. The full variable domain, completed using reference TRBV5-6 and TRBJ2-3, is DAGVTQSPTHLIKTRGQQVTLRCSPKSGHDTVSWYQQALGQGPQFIFQYYEEEERQRGNFPDRFSGHQFPNYSSELNVNALLLGDSALYLCASSRGWRGPDTQYFGPGTRLTVL.